Shown below are 6 T cell receptor beta chains from a single sample sequenced in a study of blood T cell repertoires in COVID-19. Libraries were prepared by immunoSEQ multiplex PCR; TCRdb keeps only in-frame clonotypes and omits some of them. This table has roughly 130,000 clones, roughly 80% appearing once. Sequenced sample: peripheral blood. Receptors originate from a man in his sixties or seventies with acute or convalescent COVID-19.

This chain connects TRBV5-1 to TRBJ2-7; 8 bases fit TRBD1. From germline, CDR1 is SGHRS and CDR2 YFSETQ. The CDR3 consists of 17 residues. The V gene end was trimmed by 4 bases and the J gene end by 4 bases; junction bases not matched to a gene: 16. The DNA for the CDR3 is TGCGCCAGCAGCCATACCCCCCCGGGGACAGGCCGATACGAGCAGTACTTC. Translation: CASSHTPPGTGRYEQYF.

The chain recombines TRBV6-5 with TRBJ1-3, with D uncertain. The CDR3 totals 15 residues. Trimming removed 5 bases at V and 0 bases at J, with 11 bases between. Germline V gives CDR1 MNHEY, CDR2 SVGAGI. This CDR3 is CASSLDEDSGNTIYF. DNA of the CDR3: TGTGCCAGCAGTCTCGATGAGGACTCTGGAAACACCATATATTTT.

In regard to this clone: A read error is possible here, since a much larger clone lies one base away. The same CDR3 can be traced to other DNA sequences in this sample. The V gene is TRBV7-2, the J gene TRBJ1-5; D perhaps matches TRBD1 (5 bases). This CDR3 is 13 amino acids long. V lost 1 base and J lost 4, with 5 bases in between. Germline CDR1 and CDR2: SGHTA and FQGNSA. The CDR3 loop reads CASSLGQNQPQHF. For the CDR3, the DNA is TGTGCCAGCAGCTTAGGACAGAATCAGCCCCAGCATTTT.

This chain joins TRBV4-1 and TRBJ1-6; D may be TRBD1 (5 bases). V was pared by 0 bases and J by 6 bases, with 18 bases between. The CDR3 length is 18 residues. Germline loops: CDR1 MGHRA, CDR2 YSYEKL. This chain's CDR3 is CASSQDRGSGTTNSPLHF. As DNA, the CDR3 is TGCGCCAGCAGCCAAGATCGGGGGTCGGGAACGACTAATTCACCCCTCCACTTT.

V gene TRBV9 combines with J gene TRBJ2-5; TRBD2 aligns across 9 bases. The CDR3 loop spans 16 amino acids. With V trimmed by 0 bases and J by 5 bases, 8 bases remained unmatched. Germline V gene data show CDR1 as SGDLS and CDR2 as YYNGEE. This CDR3 is CASSVVGGGARETQYF. CDR3 sequence (DNA): TGTGCCAGCAGCGTAGTAGGCGGGGGGGCACGGGAGACCCAGTACTTC.

The chain joins TRBV11-2 to TRBJ1-1, with 9 positions matching TRBD1. CDR1 and CDR2 (germline): SGHAT, FQNNGV. This CDR3 spans 13 amino acids. V was clipped by 5 bases and J by 6 bases; unmatched bases: 4. This CDR3 is CASSRRTGAEAFF. The CDR3 DNA sequence: TGTGCCAGCAGCCGCAGGACAGGGGCTGAAGCTTTCTTT.